These 29 T cell receptor beta chains were all obtained from the same sample, sequenced in a study of blood T cell repertoires in COVID-19. Profiled with immunoSEQ multiplex PCR; TCRdb holds only in-frame clones, not every one. The data hold approximately 400,000 clones, with 90% to 95% observed a single time. Sample: PBMCs or T cells enriched from blood (not recorded which). The source is a woman in her thirties or forties who had been exposed to COVID-19.

The sample holds one count of this clone. J is TRBJ1-1 and V is TRBV5-4; D is uncertain. Germline V lookup: CDR1 SGHNT, CDR2 YYREEE (reference sequence). This CDR3 has 13 residues. V lost 1 base and J 2 bases, leaving 6 bases between the germline ends. CDR3: CASSLPKNTEAFF. The CDR3 DNA reads TGTGCCAGCAGCTTGCCCAAAAACACTGAAGCTTTCTTT.

This sequence joins TRBV27 and TRBJ1-3; D is ambiguous. Germline CDR1 is MNHEY and CDR2 is SMNVEV (reference sequence). Trimming stripped 2 bases from V and 0 bases from J, with 5 bases between. The CDR3 runs 14 residues. Here the CDR3 DNA reads TGTGCCAGCAGTTTAGGCGGCTCTGGAAACACCATATATTTT. Translation: CASSLGGSGNTIYF.

The chain links TRBV13 to TRBJ2-7, with D hard to call. The CDR3 totals 11 residues. The germline V and J ends were trimmed by 5 bases and 2 bases, with 4 bases remaining between them. Germline CDR1 is PRHDT and CDR2 is FYEKMQ (reference sequence). CDR3 sequence reads: CASSQTYEQYF. The CDR3 DNA follows: TGTGCCAGCAGCCAGACCTACGAGCAGTACTTC.

The rearrangement joins TRBV5-8 to TRBJ2-5; D is ambiguous. The germline V and J ends were trimmed by 0 bases and 4 bases, with 7 bases remaining between them. The CDR3 sequence is 13 residues long. Germline assignment: CDR1 SGHTS and CDR2 YDEGEE. Written as DNA, the CDR3 is TGTGCCAGCAGCTTGGGACTGGTAGAGACCCAGTACTTC. It translates to CASSLGLVETQYF.

The chain joins TRBV7-8 to TRBJ1-5, with D hard to call. The germline V and J ends were trimmed by 1 base and 4 bases, with 11 bases remaining between them. This CDR3 has 15 residues. In germline, CDR1 is SGHVS, CDR2 FQNEAQ. In DNA, the CDR3 is TGTGCCAGCAGCTTAGTCTCCGGTCAAAATCAGCCCCAGCATTTT. Translating it yields CASSLVSGQNQPQHF.

The rearrangement joins TRBV19 to TRBJ2-2; 7 nucleotides agree with TRBD2. The CDR3 totals 15 residues. The V gene end was trimmed by 7 bases and the J gene end by 2 bases; junction bases not matched to a gene: 7. The germline V gene has CDR1 LNHDA and CDR2 SQIVND (reference sequence). CDR3 DNA sequence: TGTGCCAGTAAGCGGGACTGGCAAAACACCGGGGAGCTGTTTTTT. This encodes CASKRDWQNTGELFF.

The chain recombines TRBV6-1 with TRBJ1-2, with D tentatively TRBD1 (5 bases). The CDR3 loop spans 13 amino acids. V lost 2 bases and J 7 bases, leaving 11 bases between the germline ends. CDR1 and CDR2 from the germline V gene are MNHNS and SASEGT. In nucleotides, the CDR3 is TGTGCCAGCAGTGAATCCCAGGGTGTTGGCTACACCTTC. This gives the protein CASSESQGVGYTF.

The V and J genes are TRBV4-3 and TRBJ1-2; 7 nucleotides agree with TRBD1. There are 17 residues in the CDR3. Germline V gene lookup returns CDR1 LGHNA and CDR2 YSLEER. With V trimmed by 0 bases and J by 3 bases, 10 bases remained unmatched. CDR3 nucleotides: TGCGCCAGCAGCCAAGAAACAGGCAGGGGGTCTCACTATGGCTACACCTTC. It translates to CASSQETGRGSHYGYTF.

The rearrangement uses TRBV11-3 and TRBJ2-1, with a weak D call TRBD2 (6 bases). Trimming shortened V by 5 bases and J by 10 bases, and 21 bases separated the two germline ends. CDR1 SGHNT and CDR2 YENEEA come from the germline V gene. CDR3 length equals 15 residues. This CDR3 is CASSPGLAEGREQFF. The CDR3 DNA reads TGTGCCAGCAGCCCTGGTCTGGCGGAGGGGAGGGAGCAGTTCTTC.

The V gene is TRBV5-1, the J gene TRBJ1-1; D possibly corresponds to TRBD1 (6 bases). Germline assignment: CDR1 SGHRS and CDR2 YFSETQ. V lost 2 bases and J 7 bases, leaving 15 bases between the germline ends. The CDR3 spans 14 residues. The CDR3 here is CASSFPGRGDEAFF. CDR3 in DNA: TGCGCCAGCAGCTTCCCCGGCAGGGGCGATGAAGCTTTCTTT.

This clone came up once. V and J are TRBV25-1 and TRBJ1-3; D is uncertain. Deletions cut 5 bases from V and 1 base from J, with 12 bases between. This CDR3 is 15 amino acids long. Germline values: CDR1 MGHDK, CDR2 SYGVNS. The CDR3 nucleotides are TGTGCCAGCAGTCCGCCGGGGTTTTCTGGAAACACCATATATTTT. Its translation: CASSPPGFSGNTIYF.

The chain has TRBV5-1 and TRBJ1-4; 10 positions agree with TRBD1. Germline V CDR1 and CDR2: SGHRS, YFSETQ. The length of the CDR3 is 15 residues. V trimming: 3 bases; J trimming: 5 bases; junction bases outside the gene matches: 4. The CDR3: CASSSTGGANEKLFF. As DNA, the CDR3 is TGCGCCAGCAGCTCGACAGGGGGCGCGAATGAAAAACTGTTTTTT.

The chain has TRBV19 and TRBJ1-1, with D perhaps TRBD1 (5 bases). Germline assignment: CDR1 LNHDA and CDR2 SQIVND (reference sequence). This CDR3 is 15 amino acids long. The V end lost 5 bases, the J end lost 1 base, and 14 bases lay between the germline ends. The CDR3 loop reads CASSLAGRGNTEAFF. The CDR3 DNA sequence: TGTGCCAGTAGTTTAGCAGGGAGGGGGAACACTGAAGCTTTCTTT.

The rearrangement joins TRBV6-2 or TRBV6-3 to TRBJ2-7, with TRBD1 as a possible D gene (5 bases). V gave up 0 bases and J gave up 0 bases, with 18 bases separating them. The CDR3 loop spans 18 amino acids. Germline V lookup: CDR1 MNHEY, CDR2 SVGEGT. CDR3 amino acids: CASSYSRLRGGYSYEQYF. The DNA of the CDR3 is TGTGCCAGCAGTTACTCGAGATTAAGGGGCGGATACTCCTACGAGCAGTACTTC.

The chain employs TRBV30 and TRBJ1-4; 7 positions agree with TRBD1. The V and J ends lost 0 bases and 5 bases, in that order; junction bases with no gene match: 3. CDR1 is GTSNPN and CDR2 is SVGIG in the germline V gene (reference sequence). CDR3 length: 14 residues. The CDR3 spells CAWSVTGTNEKLFF. The DNA of the CDR3 is TGTGCCTGGAGTGTGACAGGGACGAATGAAAAACTGTTTTTT.

The chain combines TRBV7-3 with TRBJ2-5, with 12 bases identical to TRBD1. The CDR3 totals 15 residues. Per the germline V gene, CDR1 is SGHTA and CDR2 is FQGTGA. Trimming at V came to 5 bases and at J to 4 bases, leaving 5 bases not matched to a gene. CDR3 sequence: CASSLGDRGRETQYF. The CDR3 DNA follows: TGTGCCAGCAGCCTTGGGGACAGGGGGCGAGAGACCCAGTACTTC. The entire variable domain, with the rest obtained from reference TRBV7-3 and TRBJ2-5, is as follows: GAGVSQTPSNKVTEKGKYVELRCDPISGHTALYWYRQSLGQGPEFLIYFQGTGAADDSGLPNDRFFAVRPEGSVSTLKIQRTERGDSAVYLCASSLGDRGRETQYFGPGTRLLVL.

This chain uses TRBV27 with TRBJ1-1; 9 nucleotides agree with TRBD1. The length of the CDR3 is 14 residues. Germline loops: CDR1 MNHEY, CDR2 SMNVEV (reference sequence). V was clipped by 3 bases and J by 6 bases; unmatched bases: 5. In DNA form, the CDR3 reads TGTGCCAGCAGTTTGGGGACAGGGATCCCTGAAGCTTTCTTT. Translating gives CASSLGTGIPEAFF.

This clone was counted between two and nine times. Within the sample, other DNA sequences also encode this same CDR3. The V call is TRBV9, the J call TRBJ2-7, with 7 bases identical to TRBD1. The germline gives CDR1 SGDLS, CDR2 YYNGEE. The CDR3 has 14 amino acids. V was clipped by 2 bases and J by 2 bases; unmatched bases: 4. In DNA form, the CDR3 reads TGTGCCAGCAGCGTCGGGACAGAGCCCTACGAGCAGTACTTC. This codes for CASSVGTEPYEQYF.

The chain couples TRBV7-8 to TRBJ2-3; no clear D. Trimming took off 3 bases at V and 6 bases at J, with 4 bases between the two ends. The germline V gene has CDR1 SGHVS and CDR2 FQNEAQ. The CDR3 has 11 amino acids. This chain's CDR3 is CASSLSDTQYF. CDR3 nucleotides: TGTGCCAGCAGCTTGTCGGATACGCAGTATTTT.

The chain carries TRBV30 and TRBJ1-5, with TRBD1 matching over 9 bases. V shed 0 bases and J 0 bases; nucleotides not matched to a gene: 6. Germline V gene sequence: CDR1 GTSNPN, CDR2 SVGIG (reference sequence). The CDR3 runs 17 residues. CDR3 region: CAWSVSQGAFSNQPQHF. Here the CDR3 DNA reads TGTGCCTGGAGTGTATCACAGGGGGCTTTTAGCAATCAGCCCCAGCATTTT.

This clone was counted a single time. The V call is TRBV19, the J call TRBJ1-2, with 8 bases matching TRBD1. Germline values: CDR1 LNHDA, CDR2 SQIVND (reference sequence). Trimming cost V 4 bases and J 3 bases; bases outside gene matches: 7. CDR3 size: 15 residues. Here the CDR3 DNA reads TGTGCCAGTAGTAGAAGGACAGGGTCGGACTATGGCTACACCTTC. Encoded protein: CASSRRTGSDYGYTF.

The genes are TRBV30 and TRBJ2-1, with TRBD1 identical over 7 bases. Germline CDR1 and CDR2: GTSNPN and SVGIG (reference sequence). The CDR3 contains 14 residues. Trimming removed 2 bases from V and 7 bases from J; junction bases left unmatched: 8. This CDR3 is CAWSWAGGGNEQFF. The DNA of the CDR3 is TGTGCCTGGAGTTGGGCAGGGGGTGGTAATGAGCAGTTCTTC.

V is TRBV7-8 and J is TRBJ1-3; tentatively, D is TRBD1 (5 bases). CDR1 is SGHVS, CDR2 FQNEAQ, per germline. This CDR3 spans 16 amino acids. V was shortened by 5 bases and J by 7 bases, with 21 bases between the two germline ends. CDR3 DNA: TGTGCCAGCAGCGCCTCCCGGCGGGGCAGTAGGAACACCATATATTTT. Its translation: CASSASRRGSRNTIYF.

The CDR3 nucleotides read TGTGCCAGCAGCAAAGACCGGGACAGAGACTCCAACTATGGCTACACCTTC. It yields the protein CASSKDRDRDSNYGYTF. The chain uses TRBV21-1 and TRBJ1-2; the table's D call, TRBD1, was not checked against the DNA. TRBV21-1 is a pseudogene locus. The CDR3 extends over 17 amino acids.

The chain combines TRBV15 with TRBJ1-2, with a possible D match to TRBD1 (6 bases). Looked up from germline, CDR1 is LNHNV and CDR2 is YYDKDF (reference sequence). CDR3 length: 14 residues. Trimming removed 0 bases from V and 11 bases from J, with 16 bases in between. Written as DNA, the CDR3 is TGTGCCACCAGCAGAGATAACGGGGGGCGTGGATACACCTTC. It specifies CATSRDNGGRGYTF.

This chain joins TRBV15 and TRBJ1-4, with D maybe TRBD1 (6 bases). Trimming took 2 bases from V and 5 from J, leaving 18 bases between them. CDR1 is LNHNV, CDR2 YYDKDF, per germline (reference sequence). The length of the CDR3 is 17 residues. The CDR3 region is CATSRRSFGGENEKLFF. CDR3 in DNA: TGTGCCACCAGCAGAAGATCCTTTGGGGGCGAAAATGAAAAACTGTTTTTT.

This chain connects TRBV15 to TRBJ2-1; 10 positions agree with TRBD2. With 3 bases clipped from V and 4 bases from J, the junction kept 12 bases outside the gene matches. The CDR3 contains 18 residues. Per germline, CDR1 LNHNV and CDR2 YYDKDF (reference sequence). The CDR3 region has the DNA TGTGCCACCAGCAGTAGGTTAGCGGGAGGCCAAATTTACAATGAGCAGTTCTTC. Translation gives CATSSRLAGGQIYNEQFF.

The V call is TRBV5-1, the J call TRBJ2-3, with a tentative D call TRBD1 (6 bases). Germline V gene sequence: CDR1 SGHRS, CDR2 YFSETQ. This CDR3 region has 14 residues. V was shortened by 5 bases and J by 2 bases, with 12 bases between the two germline ends. CDR3: CASRGQGSTDTQYF. As DNA, the CDR3 is TGCGCCAGCAGAGGGCAGGGGTCCACAGATACGCAGTATTTT.

CDR3 in DNA: TGCGCCAGCAGCGCTGACAGGCGGAACACCGGGGAGCTGTTTTTT. Amino acid sequence: CASSADRRNTGELFF. This chain links TRBV5-1 with TRBJ2-2; D possibly corresponds to TRBD1 (6 bases). Deletions cut 4 bases from V and 1 base from J, with 11 bases between. Germline CDR1 reads SGHRS; CDR2 reads YFSETQ. This CDR3 has 15 amino acids. Complete variable domain (other parts from reference TRBV5-1 and TRBJ2-2): KAGVTQTPRYLIKTRGQQVTLSCSPISGHRSVSWYQQTPGQGLQFLFEYFSETQRNKGNFPGRFSGRQFSNSRSEMNVSTLELGDSALYLCASSADRRNTGELFFGEGSRLTVL.